The 26 T cell receptor beta chains below were found in one sample sequenced in a study of T cell repertoires in cytomegalovirus infection. TCRdb re-called the reads through MiXCR, storing one row per CDR3 protein. The table has approximately 300,000 distinct CDR3 sequences, just under 25% seen once. The antigens of these receptors remain unknown. The input for sequencing was cultured PBMCs, taken from culture after CMV antigen stimulation. The receptors derive from a human donor in good health (CMV status not recorded). Some clones in this sample may be carry-over from other donors' samples.

A few counts support this clonotype. The CDR3, as DNA: TGTGCCACCAGTGGTACGTCTAGCGGGTACACAGATACGCAGTATTTT. Translation gives CATSGTSSGYTDTQYF. The chain couples TRBV24-1 to TRBJ2-3; TRBD2 agrees at 8 bases. After removal of 5 bases from V and 2 bases from J, the junction contained 8 bases not matched to a gene. Germline V gene lookup returns CDR1 KGHDR and CDR2 SFDVKD. This CDR3 comprises 16 residues.

This clonotype was counted only a few times. The chain joins TRBV9 to TRBJ2-1; 8 positions match TRBD2. The germline CDR1 and CDR2 sequences are SGDLS and YYNGEE. Trimming removed 4 bases from V and 3 bases from J; junction bases left unmatched: 9. The CDR3 has 16 residues. Here the CDR3 reads CASSQLGGEYYNEQFF. DNA for the CDR3: TGTGCCAGCAGCCAGCTCGGGGGGGAGTACTACAATGAGCAGTTCTTC. The complete variable domain, with remaining parts taken from reference TRBV9 and TRBJ2-1, reads DSGVTQTPKHLITATGQRVTLRCSPRSGDLSVYWYQQSLDQGLQFLIQYYNGEERAKGNILERFSAQQFPDLHSELNLSSLELGDSALYFCASSQLGGEYYNEQFFGPGTRLTVL.

This clonotype was seen a handful of times. This chain uses TRBV19 with TRBJ2-2, with no clear D. CDR1 is LNHDA and CDR2 is SQIVND in the germline V gene (reference sequence). The ends were cut back, 8 bases at V and 3 bases at J, with 10 bases in the middle. CDR3 length: 13 amino acids. The CDR3 sequence is CASSPWDTGELFF. The CDR3 nucleotides read TGTGCCAGTTCTCCCTGGGACACCGGGGAGCTGTTTTTT.

The table lists this clonotype with many counts. The chain employs TRBV6-1 and TRBJ1-5; a weak D match, TRBD1 (5 bases). Germline loops: CDR1 MNHNS, CDR2 SASEGT. The CDR3 contains 17 residues. Trimming took 0 bases from V and 6 from J, leaving 18 bases between them. CDR3 sequence (DNA): TGTGCCAGCAGTGAAGCGAAAATCAGGGTAGCAAGTCAGCCCCAGCATTTT. This sequence encodes CASSEAKIRVASQPQHF.

This clonotype was counted at least ten times. The rearrangement uses TRBV7-8 and TRBJ2-7, with 12 bases fitting TRBD1. The CDR3 is made up of 15 amino acids. The V and J ends lost 3 bases and 4 bases, in that order; junction bases with no gene match: 4. Germline CDR1 is SGHVS and CDR2 is FQNEAQ. The CDR3 spells CASSFLGQGAYEQYV. CDR3 sequence (DNA): TGTGCCAGCAGCTTCCTGGGACAGGGGGCGTACGAGCAGTACGTC.

This clonotype was detected only a few times. V is TRBV27 and J is TRBJ1-4; 10 positions agree with TRBD1. Germline lookup yields CDR1 MNHEY and CDR2 SMNVEV (reference sequence). This CDR3 spans 15 amino acids. J was trimmed by 5 bases and V by 4 bases; bases with no gene match: 4. CDR3 protein: CASSSGQGVNEKLFF. The DNA of the CDR3 is TGTGCCAGCAGTTCCGGACAGGGGGTGAATGAAAAACTGTTTTTT.

This clonotype was seen a few times. The chain has TRBV7-9 and TRBJ2-7; D gene ambiguous. V shed 3 bases and J shed 5 bases, with 8 bases lying between them. Germline-derived CDR1 and CDR2 are SEHNR and FQNEAQ (reference sequence). CDR3 length: 12 amino acids. DNA of the CDR3: TGTGCCAGCAGCTTCTTGTCGGACGAGCAGTACTTC. Amino acid sequence: CASSFLSDEQYF.

CDR3 protein: CASSLAGDVSDEQFF. The CDR3 region has the DNA TGTGCCAGCAGTTTAGCGGGTGATGTATCGGATGAGCAGTTCTTC. The chain employs TRBV27 and TRBJ2-1; perhaps TRBD2 as D (5 bases). The CDR3 loop spans 15 amino acids. Per the germline V gene, CDR1 is MNHEY and CDR2 is SMNVEV (reference sequence). The V end lost 2 bases, the J end lost 8 bases, and 16 bases lay between the germline ends.

At least ten counts were recorded for this clonotype. The chain couples TRBV5-6 to TRBJ2-1, with D hard to call. The CDR3 extends over 12 amino acids. CDR1 is SGHDT, CDR2 YYEEEE, per germline. Trimming shortened V by 1 base and J by 5 bases, and 4 bases separated the two germline ends. The CDR3 coding sequence is TGTGCCAGCAGCTTGATCCACAATGAGCAGTTCTTC. Protein product: CASSLIHNEQFF.

This clonotype was observed at least ten times. The V gene is TRBV7-2, the J gene TRBJ2-7; D call uncertain. From germline, CDR1 is SGHTA and CDR2 FQGNSA. V shed 0 bases and J shed 3 bases, with 9 bases lying between them. The CDR3 has 14 amino acids. The DNA for the CDR3 is TGTGCCAGCAGCTTAGCGGTCAGAGGCTACGAGCAGTACTTC. It translates to CASSLAVRGYEQYF.

This clonotype came up many times. The rearrangement joins TRBV6-2 or TRBV6-3 to TRBJ2-7; TRBD2 is a possible D gene (5 bases). The CDR3 loop spans 11 amino acids. Germline-derived CDR1 and CDR2 are MNHEY and SVGEGT. Trimming took 8 bases from V and 6 from J, leaving 11 bases between them. The CDR3 protein is CASARASEQYF. As DNA, the CDR3 is TGTGCCAGCGCGAGGGCGTCCGAGCAGTACTTC.

This chain connects TRBV20-1 to TRBJ2-7; 8 bases are a match to TRBD2. Trimming at V came to 3 bases and at J to 2 bases, leaving 15 bases not matched to a gene. This CDR3 comprises 17 residues. Germline V CDR1 and CDR2: DFQATT, SNEGSKA (reference sequence). The CDR3 DNA reads TGCAGTGCTAGGGCTGTAGCGGGATATGACTATGCCTACGAGCAGTACTTC. Translating it yields CSARAVAGYDYAYEQYF.

This clonotype was recorded at least ten times. This chain joins TRBV20-1 and TRBJ2-1; D is ambiguous. Germline assignment: CDR1 DFQATT and CDR2 SNEGSKA (reference sequence). CDR3 size: 13 residues. Trimming cost V 3 bases and J 6 bases, with 12 bases left between them. The CDR3 protein is CSASPQVRNEQFF. The CDR3 DNA reads TGCAGTGCTAGTCCGCAGGTTCGCAATGAGCAGTTCTTC.

Ten or more counts support this clonotype. V usage is TRBV7-2 and J usage is TRBJ2-1; possibly TRBD2 for D (5 bases). This CDR3 has 15 amino acids. The germline CDR1 and CDR2 sequences are SGHTA and FQGNSA. V lost 5 bases, J lost 7 bases, and 18 bases lay in between. The CDR3 here is CASSRTLDGVNEQFF. CDR3 DNA: TGTGCCAGCAGCCGAACCTTGGACGGGGTAAATGAGCAGTTCTTC.

This clonotype has just a few counts. The V and J genes are TRBV5-5 and TRBJ2-1; 8 nucleotides align to TRBD1. Unmatched junction bases numbered 5, after V lost 4 bases and J lost 2 bases. The CDR3 has 15 amino acids. The germline V gene has CDR1 SGHKS and CDR2 YYEKEE (reference sequence). The CDR3 loop is CASSEQGVAYNEQFF. The DNA of the CDR3 is TGTGCCAGCAGCGAACAGGGGGTGGCCTACAATGAGCAGTTCTTC.

V usage is TRBV7-3 and J usage is TRBJ2-7, with TRBD1 matching over 11 bases. CDR3 size: 16 residues. The V and J ends lost 6 bases and 4 bases, in that order; junction bases with no gene match: 11. CDR1 is SGHTA, CDR2 FQGTGA, per germline. This CDR3 reads CASSHIPGQGGYEQYF. Here the CDR3 DNA reads TGTGCCAGCAGTCACATCCCGGGACAGGGGGGATACGAGCAGTACTTC.

This clonotype was observed a few times. The chain couples TRBV7-8 to TRBJ2-3, with D hard to call. The V gene lost 3 bases and the J gene lost 4 bases, with 11 bases spanning the gap. CDR3 length equals 14 residues. Germline CDR1 SGHVS, CDR2 FQNEAQ. The CDR3 DNA follows: TGTGCCAGCAGCTTCGGCCTAGTAGCAGATACGCAGTATTTT. It encodes CASSFGLVADTQYF.

This clonotype came up once. V usage is TRBV28 and J usage is TRBJ1-5, with unresolved D. Germline CDR1 and CDR2: MDHEN and SYDVKM. CDR3 length: 16 residues. V was pared by 2 bases and J by 1 base, with 12 bases between. For the CDR3, the DNA is TGTGCCAGCAGTTTAAGTACGGCCGGGAGCAATCAGCCCCAGCATTTT. As protein: CASSLSTAGSNQPQHF.

This clonotype appeared once. This chain joins TRBV6-6 and TRBJ2-4, with TRBD2 identical over 7 bases. J was trimmed by 0 bases and V by 7 bases; bases with no gene match: 9. The CDR3 is 16 residues long. Germline assignment: CDR1 MNHNY and CDR2 SVGAGI (reference sequence). CDR3: CASTWGLAVAKNIQYF. CDR3 nucleotide sequence: TGTGCCAGCACGTGGGGTCTAGCGGTAGCCAAAAACATTCAGTACTTC.

The chain joins TRBV11-2 to TRBJ2-1; 7 bases fit TRBD1. The CDR3 has 16 residues. The ends lost 2 bases at V and 0 bases at J; junction bases unmatched: 4. Germline CDR1 SGHAT, CDR2 FQNNGV. Here the CDR3 DNA reads TGTGCCAGCAGCTTATTACGGGACAGCTCCTACAATGAGCAGTTCTTC. The encoded protein is CASSLLRDSSYNEQFF.

In DNA form, the CDR3 reads TGTGCCAGCAGCCAAGGTTGGGGACTAGCGGGACCAAGCACAGATACGCAGTATTTT. Its protein product is CASSQGWGLAGPSTDTQYF. The chain uses TRBV3-1 and TRBJ2-3; 13 nucleotides match TRBD2. Trimming removed 1 base from V and 0 bases from J; junction bases left unmatched: 7. CDR1 is LGHDT and CDR2 is YNNKEL in the germline V gene (reference sequence). This CDR3 region has 19 residues.

The chain uses TRBV11-3 and TRBJ1-1; perhaps TRBD1 as D (5 bases). This CDR3 comprises 15 residues. From germline, CDR1 is SGHNT and CDR2 YENEEA. Trimming removed 1 base from V and 4 bases from J, with 13 bases in between. The CDR3 DNA reads TGTGCCAGCAGCTTAGGATCCGTGGGGGGCACTGAAGCTTTCTTT. This encodes CASSLGSVGGTEAFF. The full variable domain, with the rest looked up from reference TRBV11-3 and TRBJ1-1, is EAGVVQSPRYKIIEKKQPVAFWCNPISGHNTLYWYLQNLGQGPELLIRYENEEAVDDSQLPKDRFSAERLKGVDSTLKIQPAELGDSAVYLCASSLGSVGGTEAFFGQGTRLTVV.

The chain recombines TRBV19 with TRBJ2-1, with D maybe TRBD1 (6 bases). The V gene's germline CDR1 is LNHDA and CDR2 SQIVND (reference sequence). CDR3 length: 14 residues. Trimming shortened V by 1 base and J by 9 bases, and 13 bases separated the two germline ends. CDR3 residues: CASSIGNRAGEQFF. CDR3 sequence (DNA): TGTGCCAGTAGTATAGGTAACAGGGCGGGTGAGCAGTTCTTC.

This chain joins TRBV6-6 and TRBJ2-6, with D uncertain. This CDR3 region has 16 residues. Germline V lookup: CDR1 MNHNY, CDR2 SVGAGI (reference sequence). Trimming shortened V by 0 bases and J by 1 base, and 7 bases separated the two germline ends. CDR3 DNA sequence: TGTGCCAGCAGTTACTCGCGGATTTCTGGGGCCAACGTCCTGACTTTC. Amino acids: CASSYSRISGANVLTF.

The rearrangement joins TRBV11-2 to TRBJ2-1, with 9 nucleotides matching TRBD2. The J segment lost 8 bases and the V segment lost 4 bases, leaving 9 bases of the junction unmatched. Germline V gene data show CDR1 as SGHAT and CDR2 as FQNNGV. The CDR3 is made up of 15 amino acids. The CDR3 DNA reads as TGTGCCAGCAGCTCTTTAGCGGGAGTCCTCTATGAGCAGTTCTTC. Protein product: CASSSLAGVLYEQFF.

This clonotype was picked up a small number of times. The rearrangement uses TRBV7-9 and TRBJ2-5; D gene ambiguous. Looked up from germline, CDR1 is SEHNR and CDR2 is FQNEAQ (reference sequence). V was shortened by 4 bases and J by 5 bases, with 14 bases between the two germline ends. CDR3 length: 14 residues. The CDR3 DNA reads as TGTGCCAGCAGCTCCCTTCTGGGTATGGAGACCCAGTACTTC. Residues: CASSSLLGMETQYF.